These 27 T cell receptor beta chains were sequenced from one sample in a study of metastatic and nonmetastatic thyroid tumors. With MiXCR, TCRdb called clones anew from the PCR reads. The sample includes around 26,000 clones, roughly a fifth seen only once; the top ten take about 4.6%. None of the patients had undergone any treatment ahead of thyroid surgery. The sequencing sample was made of blood. These TCRs come from a male donor with papillary thyroid cancer or a benign thyroid nodule (not recorded which). Some clones in this sample may be carry-over from other donors' samples.

This clone was counted at least ten times. Being one base from a much bigger clone, this may be a read error. Other DNA variants within this sample encode the same CDR3. The chain is built from TRBV7-2 and TRBJ2-5; 7 bases are a match to TRBD2. The trim removed 5 bases at V and 4 bases at J, leaving 10 bases unmatched. The CDR3 spans 15 residues. Germline V lookup: CDR1 SGHTA, CDR2 FQGNSA. The CDR3 DNA sequence: TGTGCCAGCAGCCCGCTGGGAGGGGACGGAGAGACCCAGTACTTC. It encodes CASSPLGGDGETQYF.

The table lists this clone with many counts. The V gene is TRBV5-1, the J gene TRBJ2-1; 9 nucleotides align to TRBD2. This CDR3 region has 21 residues. Germline CDR1 and CDR2: SGHRS and YFSETQ. V lost 4 bases, J lost 4 bases, and 24 bases stayed unmatched. CDR3 residues: CASSVGGWGRQTSGLYNEQFF. The CDR3 bases are TGCGCCAGCAGCGTCGGAGGGTGGGGCAGGCAGACTAGCGGCCTTTACAATGAGCAGTTCTTC.

This clone was seen ten or more times. This rearrangement joins TRBV30 to TRBJ1-4; D is uncertain. Trimming cost V 3 bases and J 8 bases, with 22 bases left between them. There are 16 residues in the CDR3. CDR1 GTSNPN and CDR2 SVGIG come from the germline V gene (reference sequence). The CDR3: CAWRGERTTLQEKLFF. As DNA, the CDR3 is TGTGCCTGGAGGGGAGAAAGGACTACTCTTCAGGAAAAACTGTTTTTT.

This clone has ten or more counts. The V call is TRBV30, the J call TRBJ1-1; D ambiguous. Trimming removed 3 bases from V and 4 bases from J, with 12 bases in between. The CDR3 runs 13 residues. Looked up from germline, CDR1 is GTSNPN and CDR2 is SVGIG (reference sequence). CDR3 nucleotides: TGTGCCTGGAGGAAGGACCTGGCCACTGAAGCTTTCTTT. Its protein product is CAWRKDLATEAFF.

This chain links TRBV5-1 with TRBJ2-3, with a weak D call TRBD2 (6 bases). Germline V gene data show CDR1 as SGHRS and CDR2 as YFSETQ. The CDR3 loop spans 16 amino acids. The V end was cut by 3 bases, the J end by 4 bases, with 18 bases between. DNA of the CDR3: TGCGCCAGCAGCTCCCCTAGCGTGGGGCCGGCAGATACGCAGTATTTT. This translates into CASSSPSVGPADTQYF.

This clone was seen many times. The J gene is TRBJ2-2, the V gene TRBV9; D remains unclear. This CDR3 comprises 14 residues. Per the germline V gene, CDR1 is SGDLS and CDR2 is YYNGEE. Trimming removed 2 bases at V and 7 bases at J, with 12 bases between. The CDR3 DNA sequence: TGTGCCAGCAGCGTCGGAAATGGTGGCGGGGAGCTGTTTTTT. Translated: CASSVGNGGGELFF.

In its sample, this clone is medium-sized. This sequence joins TRBV10-3 and TRBJ2-7; 7 bases align to TRBD1. The CDR3 is 14 amino acids. J gave up 0 bases and V 10 bases, and 9 bases lay outside the gene matches. CDR1 is ENHRY and CDR2 is SYGVKD in the germline V gene. CDR3 in DNA: TGTGCCACCACACAGGGGTTCAACTCCTACGAGCAGTACTTC. Translated, it gives CATTQGFNSYEQYF.

In its sample, this clone was seen many times. This rearrangement joins TRBV5-1 to TRBJ2-3, with D maybe TRBD2 (7 bases). Trimming cost V 7 bases and J 5 bases, with 17 bases left between them. The length of the CDR3 is 14 residues. Germline lookup yields CDR1 SGHRS and CDR2 YFSETQ. This CDR3 is CASSIGGRGDTQYF. The DNA for the CDR3 is TGCGCCAGCTCAATCGGGGGGCGGGGAGATACGCAGTATTTT. The whole variable domain, filled in from reference TRBV5-1 and TRBJ2-3, reads KAGVTQTPRYLIKTRGQQVTLSCSPISGHRSVSWYQQTPGQGLQFLFEYFSETQRNKGNFPGRFSGRQFSNSRSEMNVSTLELGDSALYLCASSIGGRGDTQYFGPGTRLTVL.

J is TRBJ1-1 and V is TRBV6-1, with a possible D match to TRBD1 (5 bases). Germline V gene lookup returns CDR1 MNHNS and CDR2 SASEGT. Trimming removed 6 bases from V and 6 bases from J, with 17 bases in between. This CDR3 is 14 amino acids long. CDR3 sequence: CASRRGGDGAEAFF. The CDR3 bases are TGTGCCAGCAGGCGGGGGGGGGATGGGGCTGAAGCTTTCTTT.

This clone is labeled as medium-sized. V and J are TRBV28 and TRBJ2-7; no definite D call. This CDR3 has 14 residues. Germline values: CDR1 MDHEN, CDR2 SYDVKM. The ends were cut back, 3 bases at V and 2 bases at J, with 11 bases in the middle. This chain's CDR3 is CASSLALGPYEQYF. CDR3 DNA sequence: TGTGCCAGCAGTTTGGCACTGGGTCCCTACGAGCAGTACTTC.

This clone was counted many times. The chain combines TRBV7-9 with TRBJ2-7, with D possibly being TRBD1 (5 bases). The germline CDR1 and CDR2 sequences are SEHNR and FQNEAQ (reference sequence). With 3 bases removed from V and 5 bases from J, the gap between germline ends came to 11 bases. The CDR3 consists of 13 residues. The CDR3 loop is CASSFVQGHEQYF. The CDR3 DNA reads as TGTGCCAGCAGCTTTGTTCAGGGCCACGAGCAGTACTTC.

This clone was counted at least ten times. It may be a read error: a sequence one base away is much more abundant. Within the sample, other DNA sequences also encode this same CDR3. The rearrangement joins TRBV6-1 to TRBJ2-2; maybe TRBD1 (6 bases). This CDR3 is 17 amino acids long. The V and J ends lost 5 bases and 8 bases respectively, with 24 bases between them. CDR1 and CDR2 (germline): MNHNS, SASEGT. The CDR3 nucleotides read TGTGCCAGCAGTAAAACTACAGGGTGTGGACCTCGGGGGGAGCTGTTTTTT. Residues: CASSKTTGCGPRGELFF.

This clone was recorded at least ten times. DNA of the CDR3: TGCAGTGCTACTAGCGGGAACACAGATACGCAGTATTTT. This translates into CSATSGNTDTQYF. This sequence joins TRBV20-1 and TRBJ2-3; 9 bases map to TRBD2. Germline V gene sequence: CDR1 DFQATT, CDR2 SNEGSKA (reference sequence). The CDR3 loop spans 13 amino acids. J gave up 2 bases and V 4 bases, and 1 base lay outside the gene matches.

In regard to this clone: A clone one base away is much larger, so this may be a read error. This chain uses TRBV20-1 with TRBJ1-4; tentative D call: TRBD1 (5 bases). The CDR3 extends over 13 amino acids. V lost 6 bases to trimming and J lost 13 bases, with 21 bases between them. Germline values: CDR1 DFQATT, CDR2 SNEGSKA (reference sequence). Written as DNA, the CDR3 is TGCAGTGCCAGTGGGGCAACCTCGGGGCGACTGTTTTTT. It codes for CSASGATSGRLFF.

This clone was observed a few times. This sequence joins TRBV6-5 and TRBJ2-6, with D unresolved. Germline CDR1 reads MNHEY; CDR2 reads SVGAGI. This CDR3 region has 14 residues. V was pared by 4 bases and J by 1 base, with 5 bases between. As DNA, the CDR3 is TGTGCCAGCAGTTTTCTGTCTGGGGCCAACGTCCTGACTTTC. It encodes CASSFLSGANVLTF.

This clone appeared many times. V is TRBV30 and J is TRBJ1-3; D remains ambiguous. Per germline, CDR1 GTSNPN and CDR2 SVGIG (reference sequence). The length of the CDR3 is 16 residues. Between the trimmed V and J ends, which lost 1 base and 0 bases, there was a span of 13 bases. CDR3 sequence: CAWSGFLGPSGNTIYF. The DNA of the CDR3 is TGTGCCTGGAGTGGATTTTTAGGGCCCTCTGGAAACACCATATATTTT.

This clone was detected a few times. J is TRBJ2-5 and V is TRBV14; 8 bases match TRBD2. The CDR3 runs 17 residues. J was trimmed by 4 bases and V by 1 base; bases with no gene match: 11. Looked up from germline, CDR1 is SGHDN and CDR2 is FVKESK. The DNA of the CDR3 is TGTGCCAGCAGCCAAGGGGCCAGCGGGAGTATGGGAGAGACCCAGTACTTC. Its protein product is CASSQGASGSMGETQYF.

As regards this clone: The conserved closing phenylalanine or tryptophan is absent in this CDR3, likely reflecting a read error. The limits of the CDR3 on the DNA are not certain, so only TCRdb's listed CDR3 is given. This rearrangement joins TRBV20-1 to TRBJ1-6; TRBD1 is taken as the D call from the table, unchecked against the DNA. From its first to its last residue, the CDR3 has 16 amino acids. Germline V gene lookup returns CDR1 DFQATT and CDR2 SNEGSKA (reference sequence). CDR3 residues: CSASPPPGRYNSPLHV.

The V gene is TRBV6-2 or TRBV6-3, the J gene TRBJ2-2, with D unresolved. V lost 5 bases and J lost 0, with 4 bases in between. Per germline, CDR1 MNHEY and CDR2 SVGEGT. This CDR3 contains 13 residues. The CDR3 spells CASSRANTGELFF. For the CDR3, the DNA is TGTGCCAGCAGTAGGGCGAACACCGGGGAGCTGTTTTTT.

This clone was seen ten or more times. The chain uses TRBV19 and TRBJ2-2; 8 bases map to TRBD1. This CDR3 is built from 14 residues. CDR1 is LNHDA, CDR2 SQIVND, per germline (reference sequence). With 9 bases clipped from V and 2 bases from J, the junction kept 5 bases outside the gene matches. The CDR3 sequence: CASRTGINTGELFF. The CDR3 nucleotides are TGTGCCAGCAGGACAGGGATTAACACCGGGGAGCTGTTTTTT.

Concerning this clone itself: A much larger clone differs from this one at a single base, so this may be a read error. Lacking the conserved final phenylalanine or tryptophan, this CDR3 likely reflects a read error. J is TRBJ1-5 and V is TRBV15; D ambiguous. Looked up from germline, CDR1 is LNHNV and CDR2 is YYDKDF (reference sequence). Trimming cost V 1 base and J 6 bases, with 7 bases left between them. The CDR3 consists of 13 residues. In DNA form, the CDR3 reads TGTGCCACCAGCAGAGGTTGGGGTCAGCCCCAGCATGTT. It codes for CATSRGWGQPQHV.

This clone has at least ten counts. This chain links TRBV3-1 with TRBJ2-7; 9 bases are shared with TRBD2. The germline V gene encodes CDR1 LGHDT and CDR2 YNNKEL (reference sequence). The V gene end was trimmed by 6 bases and the J gene end by 5 bases; junction bases not matched to a gene: 2. The CDR3 loop spans 12 amino acids. CDR3 sequence: CASRREGHEQYF. The CDR3 coding sequence is TGTGCCAGCAGGCGGGAGGGCCACGAGCAGTACTTC.

By sample share, this clone is medium-sized (0.01 to 0.1%). This chain joins TRBV6-1 and TRBJ1-5; D gene ambiguous. CDR3 size: 10 residues. From germline, CDR1 is MNHNS and CDR2 SASEGT. Trimming cost V 6 bases and J 8 bases, with 5 bases left between them. CDR3 bases: TGTGCCAGCAGCCGTGAGCCCCAGCATTTT. This sequence encodes CASSREPQHF.

The table lists this clone with many counts. The chain combines TRBV7-3 with TRBJ2-3, with D unresolved. With 1 base removed from V and 4 bases from J, the gap between germline ends came to 6 bases. The CDR3 is 13 residues long. The germline V gene encodes CDR1 SGHTA and CDR2 FQGTGA. CDR3: CASSLSGPDTQYF. For the CDR3, the DNA is TGTGCCAGCAGCTTAAGTGGCCCAGATACGCAGTATTTT. The full variable domain, its missing parts supplied by reference TRBV7-3 and TRBJ2-3, is GAGVSQTPSNKVTEKGKYVELRCDPISGHTALYWYRQSLGQGPEFLIYFQGTGAADDSGLPNDRFFAVRPEGSVSTLKIQRTERGDSAVYLCASSLSGPDTQYFGPGTRLTVL.

The CDR3 sequence: CASSFDSPEGFTDTQYF. Here the CDR3 DNA reads TGTGCCAGCAGCTTTGACAGCCCCGAGGGGTTCACAGATACGCAGTATTTT. The chain is built from TRBV5-6 and TRBJ2-3, with D perhaps being TRBD1 or TRBD2 (5 bases each). The CDR3 loop spans 17 amino acids. Germline loops: CDR1 SGHDT, CDR2 YYEEEE. Trimming shortened V by 2 bases and J by 2 bases, and 18 bases separated the two germline ends.

There are many counts of this clone. The chain carries TRBV6-4 and TRBJ2-1; 14 bases map to TRBD2. The germline V gene encodes CDR1 MRHNA and CDR2 SNTAGT. CDR3 size: 15 residues. The trim removed 6 bases at V and 8 bases at J, leaving 6 bases unmatched. The CDR3 sequence is CASRTSGGAGDEQFF. The CDR3 bases are TGTGCCAGCAGGACTAGCGGGGGGGCCGGGGATGAGCAGTTCTTC.

The chain couples TRBV12-3 or TRBV12-4 to TRBJ2-6; D is undetermined. Trimming cost V 3 bases and J 1 base, with 4 bases left between them. This CDR3 has 14 residues. CDR3 nucleotides: TGTGCCAGCAGTTTTAGTTCTGGGGCCAACGTCCTGACTTTC. It is translated as CASSFSSGANVLTF.